These T cell receptor beta chains were read from a single sample in a study of T cell changes during pregnancy in multiple sclerosis. TCRdb's table, derived via immunoSEQ multiplex PCR, lists solely in-frame clones and lacks some. The sample contains around 57,000 clones, around 91% of which appear only once. Source: peripheral blood, taken in the third trimester of pregnancy. These TCRs come from a female donor in good health, enrolled as a control in a pregnancy study. Each CDR3 is given with its conserved first and last residue. Fields, in order: D gene, clone size, V gene, J gene, CDR3 protein, CDR3 DNA. A D gene is named only where the DNA matches it firmly. Expanded clones are given a class, and other clones once, few, many or no size at all.

D gene: TRBD2
clone size: -
V gene: TRBV16
J gene: TRBJ2-2
CDR3 protein: CASSQGTGGTGELFF
CDR3 DNA: TGTGCCAGCAGCCAAGGGACGGGAGGCACCGGGGAGCTGTTTTTT

D gene: TRBD2
clone size: -
V gene: TRBV4-1
J gene: TRBJ2-7
CDR3 protein: CASSQVGPAGDYEQYF
CDR3 DNA: TGCGCCAGCAGCCAAGTCGGCCCAGCGGGAGACTACGAGCAGTACTTC

D gene: -
clone size: -
V gene: TRBV5-6
J gene: TRBJ2-3
CDR3 protein: CASSLVVRGARADTQYF
CDR3 DNA: TGTGCCAGCAGCTTGGTTGTACGGGGGGCTCGGGCAGATACGCAGTATTTT

D gene: -
clone size: -
V gene: TRBV5-1
J gene: TRBJ2-1
CDR3 protein: CASSRTGTAYNEQFF
CDR3 DNA: TGCGCCAGCAGCAGAACCGGGACTGCCTACAATGAGCAGTTCTTC

D gene: -
clone size: -
V gene: TRBV4-2
J gene: TRBJ2-7
CDR3 protein: CASSTRTPPYEQYF
CDR3 DNA: TGTGCCAGCAGCACGCGGACTCCACCCTACGAGCAGTACTTC

D gene: -
clone size: -
V gene: TRBV7-9
J gene: TRBJ1-2
CDR3 protein: CASSLGGFGGGTNYGYTF
CDR3 DNA: TGTGCCAGCAGCTTAGGCGGGTTCGGCGGGGGTACTAACTATGGCTACACCTTC

D gene: TRBD1
clone size: -
V gene: TRBV14
J gene: TRBJ1-3
CDR3 protein: CASSQTGTDLNTIYF
CDR3 DNA: TGTGCCAGCAGCCAAACCGGGACAGACCTAAACACCATATATTTT

D gene: TRBD1
clone size: -
V gene: TRBV5-6
J gene: TRBJ1-2
CDR3 protein: CASTQTGEWGYTF
CDR3 DNA: TGTGCCAGCACCCAGACAGGGGAATGGGGCTACACCTTC

D gene: -
clone size: -
V gene: TRBV11-3
J gene: TRBJ1-6
CDR3 protein: CASSHYSPLHF
CDR3 DNA: TGTGCCAGCAGCCATTATTCACCCCTCCACTTT

D gene: -
clone size: -
V gene: TRBV5-1
J gene: TRBJ1-4
CDR3 protein: CASSQSGGGSEKLFF
CDR3 DNA: TGCGCCAGCAGCCAGTCGGGGGGAGGTAGCGAAAAACTGTTTTTT

D gene: -
clone size: -
V gene: TRBV2
J gene: TRBJ1-2
CDR3 protein: CASTPPLSGGGYTF
CDR3 DNA: TGTGCCAGCACCCCCCCCCTCTCAGGTGGTGGCTACACCTTC

D gene: TRBD1
clone size: -
V gene: TRBV5-6
J gene: TRBJ2-3
CDR3 protein: CASSLLRDRDTDTQYF
CDR3 DNA: TGTGCCAGCAGCTTACTCCGGGACAGGGACACAGATACGCAGTATTTT

D gene: -
clone size: -
V gene: TRBV10-3
J gene: TRBJ2-1
CDR3 protein: CAIRGSSSDSSYNEQFF
CDR3 DNA: TGTGCCATCAGGGGGAGCTCTAGCGACAGCTCCTACAATGAGCAGTTCTTC

D gene: TRBD2
clone size: -
V gene: TRBV7-9
J gene: TRBJ2-3
CDR3 protein: CASSPLAGGANTQYF
CDR3 DNA: TGTGCCAGCAGCCCTTTAGCGGGAGGGGCAAATACGCAGTATTTT

D gene: -
clone size: -
V gene: TRBV7-6
J gene: TRBJ2-1
CDR3 protein: CASSLLGAYNEQFF
CDR3 DNA: TGTGCCAGCAGCCTATTGGGAGCCTACAATGAGCAGTTCTTC

D gene: TRBD1
clone size: -
V gene: TRBV18
J gene: TRBJ1-1
CDR3 protein: CASSNTGGDGEAFF
CDR3 DNA: TGTGCCAGCTCGAATACAGGGGGCGATGGTGAAGCTTTCTTT

D gene: TRBD2
clone size: -
V gene: TRBV2
J gene: TRBJ2-4
CDR3 protein: CASTSGGENIQYF
CDR3 DNA: TGTGCCAGCACTAGCGGGGGGGAAAACATTCAGTACTTC

D gene: -
clone size: -
V gene: TRBV5-1
J gene: TRBJ2-7
CDR3 protein: CASSEGVGYEQYF
CDR3 DNA: TGCGCCAGCAGTGAAGGGGTCGGCTACGAGCAGTACTTC

D gene: TRBD2
clone size: -
V gene: TRBV4-1
J gene: TRBJ2-1
CDR3 protein: CASSQDPSGSSYNEQFF
CDR3 DNA: TGCGCCAGCAGCCAAGATCCCAGCGGGAGCTCCTACAATGAGCAGTTCTTC

D gene: TRBD1
clone size: -
V gene: TRBV30
J gene: TRBJ2-7
CDR3 protein: CALSRDRADEQYF
CDR3 DNA: TGTGCCTTGAGCCGGGACAGGGCCGACGAGCAGTACTTC

D gene: TRBD1
clone size: -
V gene: TRBV19
J gene: TRBJ2-7
CDR3 protein: CASTIGTAKGYEQYF
CDR3 DNA: TGTGCCAGTACCATAGGGACAGCAAAAGGTTACGAGCAGTACTTC

D gene: -
clone size: -
V gene: TRBV4-1
J gene: TRBJ1-5
CDR3 protein: CASSWVLRERDQPQHF
CDR3 DNA: TGCGCCAGCAGCTGGGTATTAAGGGAGCGAGATCAGCCCCAGCATTTT

D gene: -
clone size: -
V gene: TRBV11-2
J gene: TRBJ2-7
CDR3 protein: CASSLSGLSSYEQYF
CDR3 DNA: TGTGCCAGCAGCTTAAGCGGGTTGAGCTCCTACGAGCAGTACTTC

D gene: -
clone size: once
V gene: TRBV27
J gene: TRBJ1-5
CDR3 protein: CASSQGIGQPQHF
CDR3 DNA: TGTGCCAGCAGTCAGGGGATAGGACAGCCCCAGCATTTT

D gene: TRBD2
clone size: -
V gene: TRBV7-2
J gene: TRBJ2-1
CDR3 protein: CASRPKREGHSHEQFF
CDR3 DNA: TGTGCCAGCAGACCCAAGCGGGAGGGGCACTCCCATGAGCAGTTCTTC

D gene: -
clone size: once
V gene: TRBV6-5
J gene: TRBJ2-2
CDR3 protein: CAAGRFGNTGELFF
CDR3 DNA: TGTGCCGCCGGCAGGTTTGGGAACACCGGGGAGCTGTTTTTT

D gene: TRBD1
clone size: -
V gene: TRBV19
J gene: TRBJ1-1
CDR3 protein: CASKITGGVNTEAFF
CDR3 DNA: TGTGCCAGTAAAATCACAGGGGGCGTGAACACTGAAGCTTTCTTT

D gene: TRBD1
clone size: -
V gene: TRBV9
J gene: TRBJ2-5
CDR3 protein: CASRGQGQETQYF
CDR3 DNA: TGTGCCAGCAGGGGACAGGGCCAAGAGACCCAGTACTTC

D gene: TRBD2
clone size: -
V gene: TRBV27
J gene: TRBJ2-1
CDR3 protein: CASSLKGLAVNEQFF
CDR3 DNA: TGTGCCAGCAGTTTAAAAGGACTAGCGGTAAATGAGCAGTTCTTC

D gene: -
clone size: -
V gene: TRBV7-9
J gene: TRBJ2-7
CDR3 protein: CASSLVGSSYEQYF
CDR3 DNA: TGTGCCAGCAGCTTAGTGGGGAGCTCCTACGAGCAGTACTTC

D gene: -
clone size: -
V gene: TRBV2
J gene: TRBJ2-2
CDR3 protein: CAILPRDIGIGELFF
CDR3 DNA: TGTGCCATCCTACCCCGGGACATAGGCATCGGGGAGCTGTTTTTT

D gene: TRBD1
clone size: -
V gene: TRBV7-8
J gene: TRBJ1-2
CDR3 protein: CASSSGRQGALGGYTF
CDR3 DNA: TGTGCCAGCAGCTCGGGGAGACAGGGGGCATTGGGTGGCTACACCTTC

D gene: -
clone size: -
V gene: TRBV7-8
J gene: TRBJ2-7
CDR3 protein: CASSSVLAYSYEQYF
CDR3 DNA: TGTGCCAGCAGCTCGGTTCTAGCCTACTCCTACGAGCAGTACTTC

D gene: TRBD2
clone size: -
V gene: TRBV4-2
J gene: TRBJ2-7
CDR3 protein: CASSLDLGSGEYEQYF
CDR3 DNA: TGTGCCAGCAGCCTTGACCTAGGGAGCGGGGAGTACGAGCAGTACTTC

D gene: TRBD1
clone size: -
V gene: TRBV6-5
J gene: TRBJ1-2
CDR3 protein: CASSDRVGYTF
CDR3 DNA: TGTGCCAGCAGCGACAGGGTTGGCTACACCTTC

D gene: TRBD2
clone size: -
V gene: TRBV28
J gene: TRBJ2-3
CDR3 protein: CASSPLAGGTDTQYF
CDR3 DNA: TGTGCCAGCAGTCCTCTAGCGGGAGGTACAGATACGCAGTATTTT

D gene: TRBD1
clone size: -
V gene: TRBV19
J gene: TRBJ2-5
CDR3 protein: CASQQGATQETQYF
CDR3 DNA: TGTGCCAGTCAGCAGGGGGCGACCCAAGAGACCCAGTACTTC

D gene: -
clone size: -
V gene: TRBV7-9
J gene: TRBJ2-1
CDR3 protein: CASSLSESSYNEQFF
CDR3 DNA: TGTGCCAGCAGCTTAAGCGAAAGCTCCTACAATGAGCAGTTCTTC

D gene: TRBD2
clone size: -
V gene: TRBV2
J gene: TRBJ2-1
CDR3 protein: CASRGLAGGVDASNEQFF
CDR3 DNA: TGTGCCAGCAGGGGACTAGCGGGAGGAGTGGATGCTAGCAATGAGCAGTTCTTC

D gene: -
clone size: once
V gene: TRBV2
J gene: TRBJ2-7
CDR3 protein: CASSEIQGGAEQYF
CDR3 DNA: TGTGCCAGCAGTGAAATCCAGGGCGGTGCCGAGCAGTACTTC